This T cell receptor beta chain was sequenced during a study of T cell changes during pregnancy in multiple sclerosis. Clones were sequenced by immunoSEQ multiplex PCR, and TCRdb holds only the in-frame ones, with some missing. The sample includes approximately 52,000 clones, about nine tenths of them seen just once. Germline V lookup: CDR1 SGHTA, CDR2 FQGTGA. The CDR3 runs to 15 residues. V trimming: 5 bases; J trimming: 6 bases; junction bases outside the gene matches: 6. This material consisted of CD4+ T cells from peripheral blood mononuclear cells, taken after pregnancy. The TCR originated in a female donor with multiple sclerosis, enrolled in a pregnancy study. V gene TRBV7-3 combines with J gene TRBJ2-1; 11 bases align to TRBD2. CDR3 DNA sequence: TGTGCCAGCAGCGCAAGTGGGACTAGCGGCAATGAGCAGTTCTTC. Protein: CASSASGTSGNEQFF.